This record looks at one TCR beta chain sequence and its context. This clone has just a few counts. Its target antigen remains unknown. Base qualities are not provided; no much larger clone lies one nucleotide away. Each collaborating institution followed its own protocols to collect whole blood in K2EDTA tubes. For TCRbeta analysis, collaborator samples were shipped as frozen whole blood, as isolated PBMCs, or as DNA extracted from either sample type. The immunoSEQ Assay, a bias-controlled multiplex PCR, was used to amplify TCRbeta CDR3 regions from genomic DNA. The authors' pipeline ran thus. Nucleated cell counts per sample were estimated from amplification of reference gene primers within the assay. To quantify the absolute abundance of each unique TCRbeta CDR3 rearrangement, sequence reads were collapsed and filtered. Productive Simpson clonality was computed per sample as the square root of Simpson's diversity index over productive rearrangements. TCRdb holds this immuneACCESS table with in-frame rearrangements only. Some clones are missing; in checked studies, unresolved V genes explain under half, and the rest has no known cause. V and J calls and clone size are copied from that table; D and trimming were computed from the DNA. The sample data list roughly 100,000 clones, and about nine tenths of these were observed just once. The ten largest clones represent around 4% of the sample.

CDR1 and CDR2, looked up from the germline V gene (reference sequence), are MNHEY and SMNVEV. From its cysteine to its phenylalanine, the CDR3 spans 13 amino acids. Only the CDR3 region is kept as DNA, spanning 39 bases read in frame from base 1. V has 6 bases trimmed and J has 8 bases trimmed; junction bases matching no gene number 7. The data stem from a study of blood T cell repertoires in COVID-19 (dated by TCRdb to the early 2020s). About the full investigation: Samples from collaborators originated in the United States, Italy and Spain and spanned both the acute and convalescent phases of COVID-19. A de-identified subject ID, COVID-19 status, age in years and sex were almost always included in the sample metadata. Where available, HLA class I and class II types were taken from metadata supplied by the sample provider and were not determined by assay-based typing. The samples were drawn from two sources: the first 160 participants of the ongoing ImmuneRACE study, and 1,200 or so subjects contributed by 6 global collaborators. Subjects who had been exposed to COVID-19, were actively infected with it, or had recovered from it provided the deeply sampled blood TCRbeta repertoires that made up the dataset. The prospective study material was composed of cDNA or gDNA derived from T cells, B-cell-depleted T cells, or PBMCs. A freely available public database, intended as a resource for researchers studying the immune response to SARS-CoV-2, is where the repertoires were released.

The paper as a whole reports these results and caveats: The amount of clinical and demographic metadata varied by source and participant and was provided uncurated.

The rearrangement combines TRBV27 with TRBJ1-5; TRBD1 lines up with 7 middle nucleotides. This clonotype originated in a man aged 18 to 30 with acute or convalescent COVID-19. The sequenced material came from peripheral blood. The sequenced DNA is TGTGCCAGCAGGTCACAGGGGTATGAGCCCCAGCATTTT. Translated, it gives CASRSQGYEPQHF.